Detailed here is one T cell receptor (beta chain). Its antigen remains unknown. From germline, CDR1 is SGHAT and CDR2 FQNNGV. The CDR3 extends over 15 amino acids. The data belong to a study of T cells expressing NK-cell markers. Across the whole study: Cells sorted as CD3+CD56+NKG2C+, CD3+CD56+NKG2C- and CD3+CD56-NKG2C+ T cells supplied the TCR beta repertoires. Study outcomes and limitations: Expanded clones of NKG2C+ T cells had an unclear HCMV specificity. Five or six donors showed dominant NKG2C+ clonotypes comprising about 1.0-7.0% of their CD8+ T cells.

In generating TCR beta cDNA, 5'RACE template switching with UMIs was used. Reanalyzing the 5' RACE reads, TCRdb keeps one entry per CDR3 protein, without DNA. In all, the sample yields 150,000 to 180,000 distinct CDR3 sequences. The rearrangement uses TRBV11-2 and TRBJ2-2; TCRdb picks TRBD1, but there is no DNA to check that call. Sequencing input: blood T cells: a sorted CD56 or NKG2C T cell subset, CD4+ or CD8+ T cells, or bulk PBMC T cells (not recorded which). This receptor was taken from a woman aged 50 to 65 in good health. CDR3 loop: CASSLDPYRVGELFF.